This is a list of T cell receptor beta chains from one sample in a study of CD8 T cells in Susac syndrome. TCRdb passed the immunoSEQ multiplex PCR reads through MiXCR, listing each CDR3 protein once. The table records tens of thousands of distinct CDR3 sequences, approximately 93% of them present only once. The sequencing sample was made of CD8+ T cells from PBMCs. All receptors derive from a human donor in good health. The CDR3 runs from the conserved cysteine through the conserved F or W. The D gene is left open where the match is weak. Not every row has a clone size; where given, it reads once, few, many or a size class.

J,V,size,D,CDR3,DNA
TRBJ1-1,TRBV13,-,-,CASSLGDREAFF,TGTGCCAGCAGCTTAGGGGACAGAGAAGCTTTCTTT
TRBJ2-1,TRBV4-1,-,-,CASSPNIGNEQFF,TGCGCCAGCAGCCCAAACATCGGCAATGAGCAGTTCTTC
TRBJ1-1,TRBV29-1,-,-,CSVSGETSRAFF,TGCAGCGTCTCGGGAGAAACAAGTCGAGCTTTCTTT
TRBJ1-5,TRBV20-1,-,TRBD1,CSAGQGWDNQPQHF,TGCAGTGCAGGACAGGGATGGGACAATCAGCCCCAGCATTTT
TRBJ1-1,TRBV19,-,-,CASSISGAGKNTEAFF,TGTGCCAGTAGTATCTCCGGGGCAGGGAAAAACACTGAAGCTTTCTTT
TRBJ2-5,TRBV13,-,-,CASSLEAGQVETQYF,TGTGCCAGCAGCTTAGAAGCGGGACAGGTGGAGACCCAGTACTTC
TRBJ2-7,TRBV3-1,once,TRBD2,CASSQLAGDYEQYF,TGTGCCAGCAGCCAGCTAGCGGGGGACTACGAGCAGTACTTC
TRBJ1-1,TRBV13,-,TRBD1,CATGGITEAFF,TGTGCCACAGGGGGGATTACTGAAGCTTTCTTT
TRBJ2-7,TRBV10-2,-,-,CASSESASAYEQYF,TGCGCCAGCAGTGAGTCCGCTAGCGCCTACGAGCAGTACTTC
TRBJ2-7,TRBV27,-,TRBD1,CASSAGTGGTYEQYF,TGTGCCAGCAGTGCCGGGACAGGGGGGACCTACGAGCAGTACTTC
TRBJ2-7,TRBV12-3/TRBV12-4,-,TRBD2,CASSLGGGAEQYF,TGTGCCAGCAGTTTGGGCGGGGGAGCCGAGCAGTACTTC
TRBJ1-4,TRBV27,-,-,CASSFQGYNEKLFF,TGTGCCAGCAGTTTTCAAGGTTATAATGAAAAACTGTTTTTT
TRBJ2-1,TRBV3-1,-,-,CASSPTPLSYNEQFF,TGTGCCAGCAGCCCCACTCCACTCTCCTACAATGAGCAGTTCTTC
TRBJ2-1,TRBV28,-,-,CAGSGRTAEQFF,TGTGCCGGTTCCGGGCGGACCGCGGAGCAGTTCTTC
TRBJ2-1,TRBV7-2,-,-,CASSLALGFGRDEQFF,TGTGCCAGCAGCTTAGCGCTAGGATTCGGGCGGGATGAGCAGTTCTTC
TRBJ2-1,TRBV29-1,-,TRBD2,CSVTGGDSNEQFF,TGCAGCGTCACGGGGGGGGATTCGAATGAGCAGTTCTTC
TRBJ2-7,TRBV4-2,-,-,CASSQEGQALYEQYF,TGTGCCAGCAGCCAAGAGGGCCAAGCCTTGTACGAGCAGTACTTC
TRBJ2-7,TRBV28,-,-,CASNRLLFPYEQYF,TGTGCCAGCAACCGACTACTCTTCCCCTACGAGCAGTACTTC
TRBJ2-7,TRBV7-9,-,TRBD2,CASSSSTSGRRYEQYF,TGTGCCAGCAGCTCGTCGACTAGCGGGAGACGCTACGAGCAGTACTTC
TRBJ2-1,TRBV11-2,once,-,CASSLDPSPYNEQFF,TGTGCCAGCAGCTTAGATCCTAGCCCCTACAATGAGCAGTTCTTC
TRBJ1-2,TRBV15,-,-,CATSRESPIQGNYGYTF,TGTGCCACCAGCAGAGAGAGTCCCATCCAAGGCAACTATGGCTACACCTTC
TRBJ1-1,TRBV6-1,-,-,CASLEHMNTEAFF,TGTGCCAGCCTCGAGCACATGAACACTGAAGCTTTCTTT
TRBJ2-7,TRBV13,-,-,CASSLGPGGPSYEQYF,TGTGCCAGCAGCTTAGGCCCGGGCGGACCCTCCTACGAGCAGTACTTC
TRBJ2-7,TRBV27,-,TRBD2,CASTTEPGLAGQEQYF,TGTGCCAGCACCACAGAACCGGGACTAGCGGGGCAGGAGCAGTACTTC
TRBJ1-1,TRBV4-2,-,-,CASSFEGIGVDTEAFF,TGTGCCAGCAGTTTTGAAGGGATAGGGGTTGACACTGAAGCTTTCTTT
TRBJ2-3,TRBV15,once,-,CATSGRGSTDTQYF,TGTGCCACCAGCGGCCGGGGGAGCACAGATACGCAGTATTTT
TRBJ2-5,TRBV2,once,-,CASSEEPGPETQYF,TGTGCCAGCAGTGAAGAACCCGGACCAGAGACCCAGTACTTC
TRBJ1-2,TRBV15,-,TRBD1,CATSRGGETGVGYTF,TGTGCCACCAGCAGAGGAGGGGAGACAGGGGTTGGCTACACCTTC
TRBJ2-2,TRBV6-5,few,TRBD2,CASSSLAVNTGELFF,TGTGCCAGCAGTTCGCTAGCGGTAAACACCGGGGAGCTGTTTTTT
TRBJ2-1,TRBV29-1,-,-,CSVGPPGSNEQFF,TGCAGCGTTGGCCCACCCGGATCGAATGAGCAGTTCTTC
TRBJ2-5,TRBV6-5,-,-,CASSTEADQTQYF,TGTGCCAGCAGCACCGAAGCAGATCAGACCCAGTACTTC
TRBJ2-7,TRBV2,-,-,CASRAGQWISYEQYF,TGTGCCAGCAGAGCGGGACAGTGGATTTCCTACGAGCAGTACTTC
TRBJ2-3,TRBV29-1,-,TRBD2,CSVDGTSGPTDTQYF,TGCAGCGTTGATGGAACTAGCGGGCCGACAGATACGCAGTATTTT
TRBJ2-1,TRBV9,-,-,CASSVDDSSSYNEQFF,TGTGCCAGCAGCGTAGATGACAGCAGCTCCTACAATGAGCAGTTCTTC
TRBJ2-1,TRBV15,-,TRBD1,CATSREGRGLFNEQFF,TGTGCCACCAGCAGAGAGGGAAGGGGGCTCTTCAATGAGCAGTTCTTC
TRBJ1-5,TRBV2,-,-,CASSGLSNQPQHF,TGTGCCAGCTCGGGGCTGAGCAATCAGCCCCAGCATTTT
TRBJ1-1,TRBV23-1,-,-,CASSQVQDGKTEAFF,TGCGCCAGCAGTCAAGTTCAGGACGGAAAAACTGAAGCTTTCTTT